This is a list of T cell receptor beta chains from one sample in a study of cytomegalovirus exposure and HLA in healthy donors. Method: immunoSEQ multiplex PCR; TCRdb's copy keeps in-frame clones and lacks some. The sample consists of 280,000 or so clones, 88% of them appearing once. What was sequenced was PBMCs. These TCRs come from a woman under 30 in good health and CMV-seronegative. Both conserved end residues are part of each CDR3. D genes are given only for firm matches. Some rows mark clone size as missing; the rest say once, few, many or name a class of expanded clone.

TRBD1 . TRBJ1-2 TRBV11-2 TGTGCCAGCAGCAACAGGGGGCGCTTGGATTTAGATGGCTACACCTTC CASSNRGRLDLDGYTF
TRBD1 . TRBJ2-4 TRBV5-4 TGTGCCAGCAGCGACCGGGACAGGGGCCAAAACATTCAGTACTTC CASSDRDRGQNIQYF
TRBD1 . TRBJ2-4 TRBV6-1 TGTGCCAGCAAGAACAGGGGGTTGGCCAAAAACATTCAGTACTTC CASKNRGLAKNIQYF
. few TRBJ1-4 TRBV28 TGTGCCAGCAGTGGAGACGTGGCAACTAATGAAAAACTGTTTTTT CASSGDVATNEKLFF
. once TRBJ2-3 TRBV9 TGTGCCAGCAGCGTAGGATCAGCGGCGGCGACAGATACGCAGTATTTT CASSVGSAAATDTQYF
. . TRBJ1-1 TRBV11-2 TGTGCCAGCAGCTCCTTGGAGGGATGGAGGGCTGAAGCTTTCTTT CASSSLEGWRAEAFF
. few TRBJ1-5 TRBV9 TGTGCCAGCAGCGTAACTCCAGGATACAATCAGCCCCAGCATTTT CASSVTPGYNQPQHF
TRBD1 once TRBJ1-5 TRBV28 TGTGCCAGCAGTTCAGCGACAGGGACCTATAGCAATCAGCCCCAGCATTTT CASSSATGTYSNQPQHF
TRBD2 . TRBJ2-2 TRBV9 TGTGCCAGCAGCGCCGAAGGACTAGGCGACACCGGGGAGCTGTTTTTT CASSAEGLGDTGELFF
TRBD1 . TRBJ2-5 TRBV14 TGTGCCAGCAGCCAAGATTTGGGGGGACAGGGTCGGGAGACCCAGTACTTC CASSQDLGGQGRETQYF
. once TRBJ2-7 TRBV28 TGTGCTTCGACTACCGACTACGAGCAGTACTTC CASTTDYEQYF
. . TRBJ1-2 TRBV2 TGTGCCAGCAGTGAAGTCCTGTTGGGCCCCTACACCTTC CASSEVLLGPYTF
. . TRBJ2-7 TRBV6-5 TGTGCCAGCGGCGGACCAGGGCCCAACGAGCAGTACTTC CASGGPGPNEQYF
. . TRBJ1-1 TRBV5-1 TGCGCCAGCAGCTTGGCTTACAGAGTGAACACTGAAGCTTTCTTT CASSLAYRVNTEAFF
. . TRBJ1-3 TRBV16 TGTGCCAGCAGCAATGAGGGATCTGGAAACACCATATATTTT CASSNEGSGNTIYF
TRBD1 . TRBJ1-2 TRBV10-3 TGTGCCAGTACAGGGGGAGTCTATGGCTACACCTTC CASTGGVYGYTF
. . TRBJ1-4 TRBV18 TGTGCCAGCTCACGGCCGGGAACTAATGAAAAACTGTTTTTT CASSRPGTNEKLFF
. . TRBJ1-4 TRBV27 TGTGCCAGCAGTTTCGGGAGAGGTGAAAAACTGTTTTTT CASSFGRGEKLFF
TRBD1 . TRBJ2-1 TRBV10-1 TGCGCCAGCGCGGGACAGGACCACAATGAGCAGTTCTTC CASAGQDHNEQFF
. . TRBJ1-5 TRBV6-5 TGTGCCAGCCAAGTACCGGGAACCAATCAGCCCCAGCATTTT CASQVPGTNQPQHF
TRBD1 few TRBJ2-1 TRBV2 TGTGCCAGCAGTGATACAGGGGATGAGCAGTTCTTC CASSDTGDEQFF
. . TRBJ2-3 TRBV5-1 TGCGCCAGCAGCTTGGAAGGCTACAGTGGCACAGATACGCAGTATTTT CASSLEGYSGTDTQYF
. few TRBJ1-5 TRBV30 TGTGCCTGGAGTGTAGACATCACTAGCAATCAGCCCCAGCATTTT CAWSVDITSNQPQHF
. . TRBJ1-5 TRBV28 TGTGCCAGCAGTTTATTAAGCAATCAGCCCCAGCATTTT CASSLLSNQPQHF
TRBD1 . TRBJ1-2 TRBV6-1 TGTGCCAGCAGTGAGGACAGGGGGTATGGCTACACCTTC CASSEDRGYGYTF
TRBD1 . TRBJ1-1 TRBV2 TGTGCCAGCCGACCACAGGGGGCGCAGACTGAAGCTTTCTTT CASRPQGAQTEAFF
. . TRBJ1-2 TRBV6-5 TGTGCCAGCAGTTACTTTCGAATCCCCGGGACTTCGGGCTACACCTTC CASSYFRIPGTSGYTF
. . TRBJ2-7 TRBV27 TGTGCCAGCAGTTTAGCGACGGGACACTACGAGCAGTACTTC CASSLATGHYEQYF
. . TRBJ2-7 TRBV28 TGTGCCAGCAACTACAGACCAGCGGGTTACGAGCAGTACTTC CASNYRPAGYEQYF
. . TRBJ2-2 TRBV28 TGTGCCAGCGGACACCTTGGCGGGGAGCTGTTTTTT CASGHLGGELFF
. . TRBJ2-1 TRBV6-1 TGTGCCAGCAGTGCCCGGGACCCCGGGGGCAATGAGCAGTTCTTC CASSARDPGGNEQFF
. few TRBJ1-2 TRBV29-1 TGCAGCGTTGGGGGCGTGGACTATGGCTACACCTTC CSVGGVDYGYTF
. . TRBJ2-3 TRBV20-1 TGCAGTGCTAGCCTCACAGATACGCAGTATTTT CSASLTDTQYF